The 30 T cell receptor beta chains below were found in one sample sequenced in a study of breast tumors, draining lymph nodes, adjacent tissues. Breast cancer patients provided tissue from their axillary draining lymph nodes. TCRdb itself ran the multiplex PCR reads through MiXCR, one entry per CDR3 protein. Here the sample spans roughly 220,000 distinct CDR3 sequences, under 40% being singletons. The specimen sequenced was axillary lymph node tissue. These TCRs come from a female donor with breast cancer. Some clones in this sample may be carry-over from other donors' samples.

A few counts support this clonotype. The chain has TRBV11-3 and TRBJ2-1, with TRBD2 matching over 13 bases. V lost 5 bases, J lost 4 bases, and 20 bases stayed unmatched. This CDR3 contains 21 residues. Germline CDR1 SGHNT, CDR2 YENEEA. CDR3 loop: CASSPGMGQRTSGSSYNEQFF. The CDR3 DNA follows: TGTGCCAGCAGCCCTGGGATGGGACAGCGGACTAGCGGGAGTAGTTACAATGAGCAGTTCTTC.

Concerning this clonotype: A read error is possible here, since a much larger clone lies one base away. J is TRBJ2-6 and V is TRBV9; 8 positions match TRBD2. Germline CDR1 reads SGDLS; CDR2 reads YYNGEE. The CDR3 extends over 16 amino acids. The CDR3 DNA reads as TGTGCCAGCAGCCCACGGGGGGGGCCTGGGGCCAACGCCCTGACTTTC. It is translated as CASSPRGGPGANALTF.

This clonotype has at least ten counts. The DNA for the CDR3 is TGCAGTGCTAGAGCGAGACAGGGTATCTCCTACAATGAGCAGTTCTTC. This gives the protein CSARARQGISYNEQFF. The chain is built from TRBV20-1 and TRBJ2-1; 7 nucleotides line up with TRBD1. With V trimmed by 1 base and J by 0 bases, 6 bases remained unmatched. CDR1 is DFQATT and CDR2 is SNEGSKA in the germline V gene (reference sequence). The CDR3 has 16 amino acids.

J is TRBJ1-2 and V is TRBV6-2 or TRBV6-3; 11 bases align to TRBD1. V lost 6 bases and J lost 4; bases outside the gene matches: 7. Germline CDR1 MNHEY, CDR2 SVGEGT. The CDR3 extends over 15 amino acids. The CDR3 sequence: CASSPGQGARYGYTF. The CDR3 DNA follows: TGTGCCAGCAGCCCCGGACAGGGGGCGCGCTATGGCTACACCTTC.

This clonotype appeared many times. This chain links TRBV7-9 with TRBJ1-5; 9 positions agree with TRBD1. This CDR3 comprises 16 residues. V trimming: 8 bases; J trimming: 2 bases; junction bases outside the gene matches: 10. Germline CDR1 is SEHNR and CDR2 is FQNEAQ (reference sequence). CDR3 DNA: TGTGCCAGCTCTTCACAGGGGGCGTTGGGCAATCAGCCCCAGCATTTT. This codes for CASSSQGALGNQPQHF.

This clonotype was seen only a few times. The V gene is TRBV6-1, the J gene TRBJ2-7; 8 bases map to TRBD2. Per the germline V gene, CDR1 is MNHNS and CDR2 is SASEGT. The CDR3 is 13 residues long. With V trimmed by 5 bases and J by 11 bases, 11 bases remained unmatched. The CDR3 region has the DNA TGTGCCAGCAGTTCAACGACCGGGACTAGGGAGTACTTC. Translation gives CASSSTTGTREYF.

The CDR3 nucleotides read TGTGCCAGCAGCTCCCTTCGGACAGGAAGCACAGATACGCAGTATTTT. Its protein is CASSSLRTGSTDTQYF. The chain links TRBV5-8 to TRBJ2-3, with 7 bases that match TRBD1. The J segment lost 0 bases and the V segment lost 3 bases, leaving 7 bases of the junction unmatched. Per germline, CDR1 SGHTS and CDR2 YDEGEE. The CDR3 has 16 amino acids.

This clonotype has at least ten counts. This chain connects TRBV5-8 to TRBJ2-2; D call uncertain. The germline V gene has CDR1 SGHTS and CDR2 YDEGEE. The CDR3 extends over 12 amino acids. V dropped 1 base and J dropped 7 bases, with 5 bases sitting between them. The CDR3 region has the DNA TGTGCCAGCAGCTTGAGGTACGGGGAGCTGTTTTTT. Its translation: CASSLRYGELFF.

This clonotype was seen repeatedly, ten times or more. The rearrangement links TRBV29-1 to TRBJ2-3; maybe TRBD2 (6 bases). Trimming left V 6 bases short and J 6 bases short, with 31 bases between. The CDR3 has 18 amino acids. CDR1 is SQVTM and CDR2 is ANQGSEA in the germline V gene. The CDR3 loop reads CSVEWTTPVDGKQDTQYF. As DNA, the CDR3 is TGCAGCGTAGAGTGGACTACTCCCGTAGATGGAAAACAGGATACGCAGTATTTT.

The table lists this clonotype with a count of one. This chain uses TRBV24-1 with TRBJ2-2; a possible D gene is TRBD2 (6 bases). This CDR3 region has 16 residues. Trimming removed 9 bases at V and 1 base at J, with 17 bases between. Germline CDR1 and CDR2: KGHDR and SFDVKD. The CDR3: CATGARVAENTGELFF. CDR3 DNA: TGTGCCACCGGAGCGAGAGTAGCGGAGAACACCGGGGAGCTGTTTTTT.

This clonotype came up many times. V usage is TRBV25-1 and J usage is TRBJ1-2; 7 nucleotides line up with TRBD1. The CDR3 is 13 residues long. V lost 4 bases and J lost 3; bases outside the gene matches: 2. Germline V lookup: CDR1 MGHDK, CDR2 SYGVNS. The chain's CDR3 is CASSGQGDYGYTF. The CDR3 DNA reads TGTGCCAGCAGTGGGCAGGGGGACTATGGCTACACCTTC.

This clonotype was picked up one time. The chain has TRBV4-1 and TRBJ2-7; 9 nucleotides line up with TRBD2. Germline V gene sequence: CDR1 MGHRA, CDR2 YSYEKL. The V segment lost 1 base and the J segment 3 bases; nucleotides outside the gene matches: 7. The length of the CDR3 is 16 residues. The CDR3 loop is CASSQVAGAGDYEQYF. The CDR3 nucleotides are TGCGCCAGCAGCCAAGTAGCGGGAGCAGGCGACTACGAGCAGTACTTC.

This clonotype was recorded at least ten times. The chain combines TRBV7-2 with TRBJ2-1; no definite D call. The ends were cut back, 3 bases at V and 5 bases at J, with 11 bases in the middle. Germline lookup yields CDR1 SGHTA and CDR2 FQGNSA. The CDR3 contains 14 residues. The CDR3 nucleotides read TGTGCCAGCAGCTTTAGGTCCCGAAACAATGAGCAGTTCTTC. This translates into CASSFRSRNNEQFF. Full variable domain (rest looked up from reference TRBV7-2 and TRBJ2-1): GAGVSQSPSNKVTEKGKDVELRCDPISGHTALYWYRQSLGQGLEFLIYFQGNSAPDKSGLPSDRFSAERTGGSVSTLTIQRTQQEDSAVYLCASSFRSRNNEQFFGPGTRLTVL.

This clonotype was recorded many times. As DNA, the CDR3 is TGTGCCAGCAGCGTAAGCCACAGTGACAATGAGCAGTTCTTC. It specifies CASSVSHSDNEQFF. The chain recombines TRBV9 with TRBJ2-1; D not resolved. V lost 1 base, J lost 5 bases, and 10 bases lay in between. CDR1 is SGDLS, CDR2 YYNGEE, per germline. The CDR3 is made up of 14 amino acids.

V is TRBV6-5 and J is TRBJ2-7, with 9 positions matching TRBD1. The CDR3 is 13 amino acids. Germline CDR1 MNHEY, CDR2 SVGAGI. V was clipped by 8 bases and J by 5 bases; unmatched bases: 7. The DNA of the CDR3 is TGTGCCAGCTACGGGACAGGGCACGACGAGCAGTACTTC. It is translated as CASYGTGHDEQYF.

This clonotype was observed at least ten times. The rearrangement links TRBV7-2 to TRBJ2-7, with TRBD2 matching over 8 bases. The CDR3 totals 14 residues. V shed 5 bases and J 2 bases; nucleotides not matched to a gene: 5. Germline assignment: CDR1 SGHTA and CDR2 FQGNSA. CDR3 region: CASSRGGRPYEQYF. In DNA form, the CDR3 reads TGTGCCAGCAGCCGCGGGGGGAGACCCTACGAGCAGTACTTC.

This clonotype has ten or more counts. V is TRBV20-1 and J is TRBJ2-3; no firm D call. The CDR3 length is 12 residues. V dropped 6 bases and J dropped 1 base, with 8 bases sitting between them. Germline V CDR1 and CDR2: DFQATT, SNEGSKA (reference sequence). The CDR3 region is CSANIGTDTQYF. The CDR3 DNA sequence: TGCAGTGCAAACATTGGCACAGATACGCAGTATTTT.

The V and J genes are TRBV2 and TRBJ2-1; tentative D call: TRBD1 (5 bases). The CDR3 sequence is 12 residues long. Trimming left V 7 bases short and J 12 bases short, with 16 bases between. CDR1 and CDR2 from the germline V gene are SNHLY and FYNNEI. The CDR3: CASKADTDTQFF. The CDR3, as DNA: TGTGCCAGCAAGGCGGACACAGATACGCAGTTCTTC. Complete variable domain (other parts from reference TRBV2 and TRBJ2-1): EPEVTQTPSHQVTQMGQEVILRCVPISNHLYFYWYRQILGQKVEFLVSFYNNEISEKSEIFDDQFSVERPDGSNFTLKIRSTKLEDSAMYFCASKADTDTQFFGPGTRLTVL.

Ten or more counts support this clonotype. The genes are TRBV9 and TRBJ1-2, with D perhaps matching TRBD1 (6 bases). Trimming cost V 5 bases and J 5 bases, with 16 bases left between them. This CDR3 comprises 14 residues. CDR1 and CDR2 (germline): SGDLS, YYNGEE. The DNA of the CDR3 is TGTGCCAGCAGGAGTGAGGACAGTGGATATGGCTACACCTTC. It yields the protein CASRSEDSGYGYTF.

This clonotype has a count of ten or more. This chain joins TRBV7-6 and TRBJ2-1; 11 positions agree with TRBD2. Germline V CDR1 and CDR2: SGHVS, FNYEAQ. The junction had 8 bases not matched to a gene; V was cut back by 1 base and J by 3 bases. CDR3 length equals 18 residues. In DNA, the CDR3 is TGTGCCAGCAGCTTAGACGGAGCCGGGACTAGCGGCTACAATGAGCAGTTCTTC. Its protein product is CASSLDGAGTSGYNEQFF.

This clonotype was seen ten or more times. J is TRBJ1-6 and V is TRBV12-3 or TRBV12-4; D remains ambiguous. The CDR3 spans 13 residues. Trimming removed 6 bases at V and 6 bases at J, with 9 bases between. The CDR3 DNA is TGTGCCAGCAGAGGGAGTCTTAATTCACCCCTCCACTTT. It specifies CASRGSLNSPLHF.

This clonotype was counted ten times or more. The V and J genes are TRBV12-5 and TRBJ2-3; either TRBD1 or TRBD2 may supply D (5 bases each). This CDR3 is 16 amino acids long. In germline, CDR1 is LGHNT, CDR2 FRNRAP. Trimming removed 5 bases at V and 2 bases at J, with 17 bases between. Here the CDR3 DNA reads TGTGCTAGTGGTCTCCCCTGGACGGGACCCACAGATACGCAGTATTTT. This gives the protein CASGLPWTGPTDTQYF.

The V gene is TRBV5-1, the J gene TRBJ1-6, with a tentative D call TRBD1 (6 bases). CDR3 length: 16 amino acids. Trimming cost V 4 bases and J 0 bases, with 11 bases left between them. Per germline, CDR1 SGHRS and CDR2 YFSETQ. The CDR3 nucleotides read TGCGCCAGCAGCCCAGGACAGAACTCCTATAATTCACCCCTCCACTTT. Protein sequence: CASSPGQNSYNSPLHF.

The rearrangement uses TRBV27 and TRBJ2-1, with TRBD2 identical over 10 bases. With V trimmed by 6 bases and J by 2 bases, 1 base remained unmatched. Germline CDR1 and CDR2: MNHEY and SMNVEV (reference sequence). This CDR3 comprises 14 residues. The chain's CDR3 is CASRGLAAYNEQFF. Here the CDR3 DNA reads TGTGCCAGCAGAGGACTAGCGGCCTACAATGAGCAGTTCTTC.

This clonotype appeared many times. It may be a read error: a sequence one base away is much more abundant. The chain uses TRBV6-6 and TRBJ1-2; 8 positions match TRBD1. V gave up 10 bases and J gave up 7 bases; unmatched junction bases: 8. The V gene's germline CDR1 is MNHNY and CDR2 SVGAGI (reference sequence). The CDR3 loop spans 12 amino acids. CDR3 loop: CATGQGASGYTF. In DNA, the CDR3 is TGTGCCACCGGGCAGGGGGCTAGTGGCTACACCTTC.

The V and J genes are TRBV5-1 and TRBJ2-6, with TRBD2 matching over 7 bases. The CDR3 is 18 residues long. Germline V gene lookup returns CDR1 SGHRS and CDR2 YFSETQ. Trimming took 0 bases from V and 0 from J; bases not matched to a gene: 6. The CDR3 sequence is CASSLELAPLSGANVLTF. The CDR3 DNA reads TGCGCCAGCAGCTTGGAACTAGCGCCGCTCTCTGGGGCCAACGTCCTGACTTTC.

V usage is TRBV28 and J usage is TRBJ2-7, with 10 bases identical to TRBD1. The junction had 7 bases not matched to a gene; V was cut back by 3 bases and J by 5 bases. CDR1 and CDR2 (germline): MDHEN, SYDVKM. This CDR3 region has 15 residues. CDR3 DNA sequence: TGTGCCAGCAGTTTCGGGGGACAGGGGAGGCACGAGCAGTACTTC. Translation gives CASSFGGQGRHEQYF.

This clonotype was counted at least ten times. The chain couples TRBV20-1 to TRBJ2-7; D ambiguous. Deletions cut 0 bases from V and 2 bases from J, with 17 bases between. This CDR3 has 16 residues. Per germline, CDR1 DFQATT and CDR2 SNEGSKA (reference sequence). CDR3 sequence (DNA): TGCAGTGCTAGAGATCTCCGGGCCGGGCGGACCTACGAGCAGTACTTC. Translated, it gives CSARDLRAGRTYEQYF.

This clonotype has a count of ten or more. J is TRBJ2-7 and V is TRBV5-1; TRBD2 matches 8 bases. Germline V lookup: CDR1 SGHRS, CDR2 YFSETQ. The CDR3 is 14 residues long. The trim removed 2 bases at V and 5 bases at J, leaving 6 bases unmatched. CDR3 in amino acids: CASSFGSGSDEQYF. CDR3 in DNA: TGCGCCAGCAGCTTTGGAAGCGGGAGTGACGAGCAGTACTTC.

This clonotype was observed at least ten times. This rearrangement joins TRBV19 to TRBJ1-3; tentatively, D is TRBD1 (6 bases). CDR1 and CDR2 (germline): LNHDA, SQIVND (reference sequence). The CDR3 loop spans 14 amino acids. V was trimmed by 8 bases and J by 3 bases, leaving 14 bases between them. The chain's CDR3 is CASQDRRYGNTIYF. The CDR3, as DNA: TGTGCCAGTCAAGACAGGCGATATGGAAACACCATATATTTT.